Below, 3 T cell receptor beta chains from the same sample are listed, as sequenced in a study of blood T cell repertoires in COVID-19. Data came from immunoSEQ multiplex PCR; TCRdb stores just in-frame clones and leaves some out. The sample holds 57,000 or so clones; approximately 86% are singletons and the top ten take about 15%. Sequencing was done on a sample of peripheral blood. The receptors originated from a human donor in a cohort sampled during active COVID-19.

The rearrangement joins TRBV12-3 or TRBV12-4 to TRBJ1-1; D gene uncertain. The CDR3 loop spans 13 amino acids. The germline V and J ends were trimmed by 2 bases and 0 bases, with 4 bases remaining between them. CDR3 residues: CASSLKLNTEAFF. The CDR3 DNA reads TGTGCCAGCAGTTTAAAGCTGAACACTGAAGCTTTCTTT.

CDR3 loop: CASTGIVLDRHTPNYGYTF. DNA for the CDR3: TGTGCCAGTACCGGGATTGTCTTAGACCGACACACGCCTAACTATGGCTACACCTTC. This chain links TRBV19 with TRBJ1-2; D ambiguous. The germline V gene has CDR1 LNHDA and CDR2 SQIVND (reference sequence). This CDR3 spans 19 amino acids. The V and J ends lost 7 bases and 0 bases respectively, with 27 bases between them.

This chain joins TRBV18 and TRBJ1-5; the D gene is possibly TRBD1 (6 bases). CDR1 KGHSH and CDR2 LQKENI come from the germline V gene. The CDR3 is 15 amino acids. Trimming removed 0 bases at V and 2 bases at J, with 8 bases between. The CDR3 DNA reads TGTGCCAGCTCACCACCGGACAGCCGCAATCAGCCCCAGCATTTT. This codes for CASSPPDSRNQPQHF.